Listed below are T cell receptor beta chains from one sample, sequenced in a study of blood T cell repertoires in COVID-19. Data came from immunoSEQ multiplex PCR; TCRdb stores just in-frame clones and leaves some out. The sample lists just over 650,000 clones, 70% to 90% occurring once. Input material: peripheral blood. The receptors shown here come from a woman in her late teens or twenties with acute or convalescent COVID-19. CDR3s include the opening cysteine and the closing phenylalanine or tryptophan. D genes are given only for firm matches. The size entry is marked missing in some rows and otherwise reads once, few, many or a size class.

v_call	clone_size	j_call	d_call	cdr3_aa	cdr3_nt
TRBV7-6	NA	TRBJ1-1	TRBD1	CASSRRDRENTEAFF	TGTGCCAGCAGCCGCCGGGACAGGGAGAACACTGAAGCTTTCTTT
TRBV12-5	NA	TRBJ1-1	NA	CASGPGDNRRTEAFF	TGTGCTAGTGGTCCAGGGGACAACCGTCGCACTGAAGCTTTCTTT
TRBV30	NA	TRBJ2-7	NA	CAWSVPRQMIEQYF	TGTGCCTGGAGTGTACCGCGGCAGATGATCGAGCAGTACTTC
TRBV18	NA	TRBJ2-3	NA	CASSPGAREDTQYF	TGTGCCAGCTCACCAGGGGCACGAGAAGATACGCAGTATTTT
TRBV6-5	few	TRBJ1-2	TRBD1	CASSGQGSYGYTF	TGTGCCAGCAGCGGACAGGGTTCCTATGGCTACACCTTC
TRBV27	NA	TRBJ1-2	TRBD1	CASSQGEGYTF	TGTGCCAGCAGCCAGGGGGAAGGCTACACCTTC
TRBV28	NA	TRBJ1-3	NA	CASGTASEGNTIYF	TGTGCCAGCGGTACAGCCTCGGAAGGAAACACCATATATTTT
TRBV21-1	NA	TRBJ1-5	NA	CASSKAVGGMGNQPQHF	TGTGCCAGCAGCAAAGCTGTGGGGGGAATGGGCAATCAGCCCCAGCATTTT
TRBV20-1	NA	TRBJ2-7	NA	CSASPSGVGYEQYF	TGCAGTGCTAGTCCCTCCGGGGTTGGCTACGAGCAGTACTTC
TRBV6-5	once	TRBJ1-2	TRBD1	CASSYDSSGGYGYTF	TGTGCCAGCAGTTACGATTCTTCAGGGGGCTATGGCTACACCTTC
TRBV2	NA	TRBJ1-2	TRBD1	CASSESDRGYGYTF	TGTGCCAGCAGTGAAAGCGACAGGGGTTATGGCTACACCTTC
TRBV24-1	NA	TRBJ2-3	TRBD2	CATSEWTSPDTQYF	TGTGCCACCAGTGAATGGACTAGCCCAGATACGCAGTATTTT
TRBV4-1	NA	TRBJ1-2	NA	CASSPQGYNLLDYGYTF	TGCGCCAGCAGCCCACAGGGATATAATCTGTTAGACTATGGCTACACCTTC
TRBV12-3/TRBV12-4	NA	TRBJ1-1	NA	CASSLSNTEAFF	TGTGCCAGCAGTTTAAGCAACACTGAAGCTTTCTTT